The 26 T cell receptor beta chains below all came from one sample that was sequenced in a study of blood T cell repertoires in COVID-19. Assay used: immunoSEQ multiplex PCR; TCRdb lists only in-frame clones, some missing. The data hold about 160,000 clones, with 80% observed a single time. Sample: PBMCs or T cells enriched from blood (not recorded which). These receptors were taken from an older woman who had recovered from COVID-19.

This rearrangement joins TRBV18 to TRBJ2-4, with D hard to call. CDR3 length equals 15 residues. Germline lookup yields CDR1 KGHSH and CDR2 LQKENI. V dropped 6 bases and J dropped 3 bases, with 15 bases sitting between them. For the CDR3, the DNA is TGTGCCAGCTCGCCAGAATTGGGCAGCAAAAACATTCAGTACTTC. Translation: CASSPELGSKNIQYF.

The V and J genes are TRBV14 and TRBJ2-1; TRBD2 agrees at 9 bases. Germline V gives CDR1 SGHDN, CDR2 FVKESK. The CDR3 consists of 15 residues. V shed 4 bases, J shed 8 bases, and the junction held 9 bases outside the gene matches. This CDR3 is CASSPPAGGNHEQFF. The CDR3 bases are TGTGCCAGCAGCCCTCCGGCGGGGGGGAACCATGAGCAGTTCTTC.

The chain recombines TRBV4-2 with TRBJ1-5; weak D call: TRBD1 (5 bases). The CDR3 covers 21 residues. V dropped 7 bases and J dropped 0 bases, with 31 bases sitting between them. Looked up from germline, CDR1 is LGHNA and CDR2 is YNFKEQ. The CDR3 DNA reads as TGTGCCAGCACCCACACCCTTCGGGCCCCAGGGAATATATATAGCAATCAGCCCCAGCATTTT. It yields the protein CASTHTLRAPGNIYSNQPQHF.

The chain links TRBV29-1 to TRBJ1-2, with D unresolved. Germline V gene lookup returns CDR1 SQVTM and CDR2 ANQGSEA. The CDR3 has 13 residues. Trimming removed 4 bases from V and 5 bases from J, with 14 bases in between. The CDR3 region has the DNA TGCAGCGTTGCTCGGCAGAACTATTATGGCTACACCTTC. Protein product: CSVARQNYYGYTF.

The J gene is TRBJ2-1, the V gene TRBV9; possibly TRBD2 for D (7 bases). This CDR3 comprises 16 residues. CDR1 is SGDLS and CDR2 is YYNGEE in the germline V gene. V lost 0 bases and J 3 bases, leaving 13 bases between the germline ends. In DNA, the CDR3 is TGTGCCAGCAGCGTAGAAGGGGGGGTCTTCTACAATGAGCAGTTCTTC. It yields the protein CASSVEGGVFYNEQFF.

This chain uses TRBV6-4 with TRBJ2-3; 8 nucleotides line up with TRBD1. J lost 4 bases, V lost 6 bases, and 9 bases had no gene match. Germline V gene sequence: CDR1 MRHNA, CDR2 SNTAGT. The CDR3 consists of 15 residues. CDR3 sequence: CASRSQGALADTQYF. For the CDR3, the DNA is TGTGCCAGCAGATCCCAGGGGGCCTTAGCAGATACGCAGTATTTT.

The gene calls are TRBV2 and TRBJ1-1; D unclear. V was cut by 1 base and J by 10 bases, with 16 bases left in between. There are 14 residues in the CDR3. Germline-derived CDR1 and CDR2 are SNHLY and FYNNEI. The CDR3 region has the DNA TGTGCCAGCAGTGAAGGGCGGGAGAGCTATGTAGCTTTCTTT. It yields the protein CASSEGRESYVAFF. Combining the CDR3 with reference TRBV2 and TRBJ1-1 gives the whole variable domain EPEVTQTPSHQVTQMGQEVILRCVPISNHLYFYWYRQILGQKVEFLVSFYNNEISEKSEIFDDQFSVERPDGSNFTLKIRSTKLEDSAMYFCASSEGRESYVAFFGQGTRLTVV.

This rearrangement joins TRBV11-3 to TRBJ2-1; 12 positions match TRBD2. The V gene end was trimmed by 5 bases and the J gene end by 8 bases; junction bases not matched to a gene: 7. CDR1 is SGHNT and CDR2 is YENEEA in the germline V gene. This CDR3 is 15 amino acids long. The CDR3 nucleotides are TGTGCCAGCAGCGACGAACTAGCGGGGGGAGATGAGCAGTTCTTC. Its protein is CASSDELAGGDEQFF.

CDR3 bases: TGTGCCAGCAGCTCCAGTCTAGAGGAGACCCAGTACTTC. Amino acids: CASSSSLEETQYF. This rearrangement joins TRBV7-9 to TRBJ2-5; the D is unclear. V lost 4 bases, J lost 5 bases, and 11 bases lay in between. The CDR3 runs 13 residues. Germline assignment: CDR1 SEHNR and CDR2 FQNEAQ (reference sequence).

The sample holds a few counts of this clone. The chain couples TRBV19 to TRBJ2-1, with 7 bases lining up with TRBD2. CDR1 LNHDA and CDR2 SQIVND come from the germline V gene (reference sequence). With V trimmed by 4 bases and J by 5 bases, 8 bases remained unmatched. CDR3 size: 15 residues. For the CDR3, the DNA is TGTGCCAGTAGTAGGCCTAGCGGAAATAACAATGAGCAGTTCTTC. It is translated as CASSRPSGNNNEQFF.

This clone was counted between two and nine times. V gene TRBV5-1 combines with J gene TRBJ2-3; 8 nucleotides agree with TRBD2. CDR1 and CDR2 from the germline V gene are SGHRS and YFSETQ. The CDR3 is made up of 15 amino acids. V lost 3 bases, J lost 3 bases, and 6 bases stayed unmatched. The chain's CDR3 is CASSSGRGGTDTQYF. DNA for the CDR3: TGCGCCAGCAGCTCCGGTCGGGGGGGTACAGATACGCAGTATTTT.

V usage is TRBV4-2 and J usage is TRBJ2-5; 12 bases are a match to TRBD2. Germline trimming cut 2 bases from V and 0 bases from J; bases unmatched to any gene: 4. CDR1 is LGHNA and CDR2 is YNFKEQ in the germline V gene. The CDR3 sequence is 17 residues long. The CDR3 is CASSQRTSGVYQETQYF. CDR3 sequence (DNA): TGTGCCAGCAGCCAACGGACTAGCGGGGTGTACCAAGAGACCCAGTACTTC.

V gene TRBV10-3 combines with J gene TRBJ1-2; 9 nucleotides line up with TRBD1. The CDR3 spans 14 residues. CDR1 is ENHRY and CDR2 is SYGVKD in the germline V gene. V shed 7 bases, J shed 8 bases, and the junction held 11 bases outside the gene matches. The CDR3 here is CAITEVQGAQGYTF. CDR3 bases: TGTGCCATCACTGAAGTACAGGGGGCGCAGGGCTACACCTTC.

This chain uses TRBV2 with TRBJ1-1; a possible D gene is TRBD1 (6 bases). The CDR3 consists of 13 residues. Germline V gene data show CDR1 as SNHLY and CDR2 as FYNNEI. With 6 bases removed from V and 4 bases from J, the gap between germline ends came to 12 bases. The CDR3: CASSTGLGTEAFF. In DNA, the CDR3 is TGTGCCAGCAGCACAGGGTTAGGCACTGAAGCTTTCTTT.

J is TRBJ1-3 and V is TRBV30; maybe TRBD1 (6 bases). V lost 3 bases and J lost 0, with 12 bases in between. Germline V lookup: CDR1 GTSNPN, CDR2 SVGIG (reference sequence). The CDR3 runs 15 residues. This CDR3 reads CAWSLGASSGNTIYF. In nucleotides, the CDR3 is TGTGCCTGGAGCCTGGGGGCGAGCTCTGGAAACACCATATATTTT.

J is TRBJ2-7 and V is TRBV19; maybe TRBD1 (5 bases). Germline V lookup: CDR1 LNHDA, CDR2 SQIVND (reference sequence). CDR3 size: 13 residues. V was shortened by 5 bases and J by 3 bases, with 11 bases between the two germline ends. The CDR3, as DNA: TGTGCCAGTAGTCCTGGACATGGCTACGAGCAGTACTTC. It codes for CASSPGHGYEQYF.

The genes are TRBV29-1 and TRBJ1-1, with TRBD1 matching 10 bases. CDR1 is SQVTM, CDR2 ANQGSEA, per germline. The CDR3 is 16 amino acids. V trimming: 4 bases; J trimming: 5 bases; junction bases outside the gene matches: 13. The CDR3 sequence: CSVAGPGQGFRTEAFF. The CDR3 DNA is TGCAGCGTTGCGGGGCCGGGACAGGGGTTTCGGACTGAAGCTTTCTTT.

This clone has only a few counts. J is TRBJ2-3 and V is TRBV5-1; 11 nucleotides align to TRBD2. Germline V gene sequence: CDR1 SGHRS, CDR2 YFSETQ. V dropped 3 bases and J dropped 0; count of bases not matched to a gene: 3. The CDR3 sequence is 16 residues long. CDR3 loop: CASSYLAGGSTDTQYF. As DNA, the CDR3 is TGCGCCAGCAGCTATTTAGCGGGGGGGAGCACAGATACGCAGTATTTT.

The CDR3 region is CASSLDSASGNTIYF. The CDR3, as DNA: TGTGCCAGTAGCCTGGACTCAGCCTCTGGAAACACCATATATTTT. The chain recombines TRBV19 with TRBJ1-3, with D unresolved. The length of the CDR3 is 15 residues. V was pared by 6 bases and J by 0 bases, with 12 bases between. Germline CDR1 and CDR2: LNHDA and SQIVND (reference sequence).

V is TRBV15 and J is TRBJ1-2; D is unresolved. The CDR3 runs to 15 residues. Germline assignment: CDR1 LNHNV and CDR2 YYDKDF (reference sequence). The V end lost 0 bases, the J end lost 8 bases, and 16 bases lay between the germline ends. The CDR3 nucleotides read TGTGCCACCAGCAGAGAGGAATCACCGGGTGAAGGCTACACCTTC. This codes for CATSREESPGEGYTF. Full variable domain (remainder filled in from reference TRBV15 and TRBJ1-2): DAMVIQNPRYQVTQFGKPVTLSCSQTLNHNVMYWYQQKSSQAPKLLFHYYDKDFNNEADTPDNFQSRRPNTSFCFLDIRSPGLGDTAMYLCATSREESPGEGYTFGSGTRLTVV.

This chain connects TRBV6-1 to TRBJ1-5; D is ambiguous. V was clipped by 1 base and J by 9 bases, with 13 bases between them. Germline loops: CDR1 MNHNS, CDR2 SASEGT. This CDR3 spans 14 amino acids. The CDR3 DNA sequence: TGTGCCAGCAGTGAAGGCCAGGAATGGCGGCCCCAGCATTTT. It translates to CASSEGQEWRPQHF.

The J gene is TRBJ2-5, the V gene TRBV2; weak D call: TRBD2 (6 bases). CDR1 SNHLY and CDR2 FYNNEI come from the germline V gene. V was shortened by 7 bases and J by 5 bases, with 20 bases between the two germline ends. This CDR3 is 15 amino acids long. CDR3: CASIKEKSREETQYF. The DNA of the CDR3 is TGTGCCAGCATCAAGGAGAAGTCCCGGGAGGAGACCCAGTACTTC.

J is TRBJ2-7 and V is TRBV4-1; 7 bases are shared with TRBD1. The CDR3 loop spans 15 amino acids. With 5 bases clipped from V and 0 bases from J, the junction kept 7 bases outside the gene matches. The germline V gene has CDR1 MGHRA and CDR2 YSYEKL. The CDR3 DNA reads TGCGCCAGCAGCGTAGTTCACAGGGGCTCCTACGAGCAGTACTTC. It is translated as CASSVVHRGSYEQYF.

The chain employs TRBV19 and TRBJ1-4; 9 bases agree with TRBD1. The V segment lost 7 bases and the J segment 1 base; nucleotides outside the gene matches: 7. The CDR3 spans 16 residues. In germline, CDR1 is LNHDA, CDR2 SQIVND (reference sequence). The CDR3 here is CASTYRGRKTNEKLFF. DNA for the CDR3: TGTGCCAGTACCTACAGGGGGCGGAAAACTAATGAAAAACTGTTTTTT.

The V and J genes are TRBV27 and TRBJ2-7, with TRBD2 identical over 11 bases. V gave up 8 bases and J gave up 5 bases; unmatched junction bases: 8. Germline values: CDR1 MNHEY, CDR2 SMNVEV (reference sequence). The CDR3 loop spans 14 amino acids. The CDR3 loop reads CASGGTSGIHEQYF. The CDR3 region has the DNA TGTGCCAGCGGGGGGACTAGCGGTATCCACGAGCAGTACTTC.

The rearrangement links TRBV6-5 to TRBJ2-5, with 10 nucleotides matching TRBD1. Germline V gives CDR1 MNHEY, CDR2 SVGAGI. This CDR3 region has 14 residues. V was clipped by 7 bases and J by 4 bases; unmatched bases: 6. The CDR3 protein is CASKGQGTGETQYF. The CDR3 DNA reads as TGTGCCAGCAAGGGACAGGGGACCGGAGAGACCCAGTACTTC.